The 27 T cell receptor beta chains below come from one sample, sequenced in a study of blood T cell repertoires in COVID-19. Here immunoSEQ multiplex PCR was the method, and the copy in TCRdb shows in-frame clones only, minus some. The sample shows over 350,000 clones, more than 85% of them seen only once. Specimen: peripheral blood. Receptor source: a woman aged 25 to 39 with acute or convalescent COVID-19.

V gene TRBV2 combines with J gene TRBJ2-3; possible D gene TRBD2, 5 bases. The CDR3 totals 12 residues. The V and J ends lost 3 bases and 6 bases respectively, with 7 bases between them. Germline V CDR1 and CDR2: SNHLY, FYNNEI. CDR3 DNA: TGTGCCAGCAGTGACTGGACTGATACGCAGTATTTT. Translating gives CASSDWTDTQYF. Full variable domain (rest looked up from reference TRBV2 and TRBJ2-3): EPEVTQTPSHQVTQMGQEVILRCVPISNHLYFYWYRQILGQKVEFLVSFYNNEISEKSEIFDDQFSVERPDGSNFTLKIRSTKLEDSAMYFCASSDWTDTQYFGPGTRLTVL.

This clone was detected a few times. This rearrangement joins TRBV7-6 to TRBJ2-7, with D tentatively TRBD2 (6 bases). Germline CDR1 is SGHVS and CDR2 is FNYEAQ. Trimming took 1 base from V and 1 from J, leaving 8 bases between them. CDR3 length: 14 amino acids. The CDR3 nucleotides are TGTGCCAGCAGCTTAGTCGGGGGTTCCTACGAGCAGTACTTC. It encodes CASSLVGGSYEQYF.

The rearrangement links TRBV6-5 to TRBJ1-4; 7 nucleotides agree with TRBD1. The junction had 11 bases not matched to a gene; V was cut back by 6 bases and J by 7 bases. CDR1 is MNHEY, CDR2 SVGAGI, per germline. CDR3 length equals 15 residues. CDR3 DNA: TGTGCCAGCAGAACCACAGGGGTATCGGGTGAAAAACTGTTTTTT. It codes for CASRTTGVSGEKLFF.

The rearrangement links TRBV7-3 to TRBJ2-3, with 9 bases aligning to TRBD2. The J segment lost 5 bases and the V segment lost 1 base, leaving 7 bases of the junction unmatched. Per germline, CDR1 SGHTA and CDR2 FQGTGA. This CDR3 has 16 residues. The chain's CDR3 is CASSLIGGGALDTQYF. DNA of the CDR3: TGTGCCAGCAGCTTAATAGGCGGGGGGGCCTTAGATACGCAGTATTTT. Looking up the rest from reference TRBV7-3 and TRBJ2-3 gives the full variable domain: GAGVSQTPSNKVTEKGKYVELRCDPISGHTALYWYRQSLGQGPEFLIYFQGTGAADDSGLPNDRFFAVRPEGSVSTLKIQRTERGDSAVYLCASSLIGGGALDTQYFGPGTRLTVL.

The J gene is TRBJ2-7, the V gene TRBV5-6; TRBD1 aligns across 9 bases. CDR3 length: 16 amino acids. Per the germline V gene, CDR1 is SGHDT and CDR2 is YYEEEE. The junction had 11 bases not matched to a gene; V was cut back by 4 bases and J by 3 bases. The CDR3 reads CASSPPGTGMVYEQYF. The CDR3 nucleotides read TGTGCCAGCAGCCCGCCAGGGACAGGGATGGTCTACGAGCAGTACTTC. Full variable domain (outside the CDR3, taken from reference TRBV5-6 and TRBJ2-7): DAGVTQSPTHLIKTRGQQVTLRCSPKSGHDTVSWYQQALGQGPQFIFQYYEEEERQRGNFPDRFSGHQFPNYSSELNVNALLLGDSALYLCASSPPGTGMVYEQYFGPGTRLTVT.

About this clone: Its ends do not fully match the called genes, so a read error is possible. This chain uses TRBV27 with TRBJ2-1, with D unclear. The CDR3 is 13 amino acids. Germline V gene sequence: CDR1 MNHEY, CDR2 SMNVEV (reference sequence). The DNA for the CDR3 is TGTGCCAGCAGTGCCTACTCCTATAATGAGCAGTTCTTC. This encodes CASSAYSYNEQFF.

The rearrangement uses TRBV7-9 and TRBJ2-1; TRBD2 agrees at 11 bases. Per germline, CDR1 SEHNR and CDR2 FQNEAQ (reference sequence). With 4 bases clipped from V and 5 bases from J, the junction kept 4 bases outside the gene matches. The CDR3 has 15 amino acids. The CDR3 DNA reads as TGTGCCAGCAGCTCGACTAGCGGGGCGCACAATGAGCAGTTCTTC. This gives the protein CASSSTSGAHNEQFF.

The rearrangement links TRBV7-9 to TRBJ1-6; 7 bases are a match to TRBD1. The V gene's germline CDR1 is SEHNR and CDR2 FQNEAQ (reference sequence). This CDR3 has 13 amino acids. The junction had 6 bases not matched to a gene; V was cut back by 4 bases and J by 12 bases. Here the CDR3 reads CASSSHRQGPLHF. The CDR3 coding sequence is TGTGCCAGCAGCTCACATCGACAGGGACCCCTCCACTTT.

This chain connects TRBV15 to TRBJ1-1, with D perhaps matching TRBD1 (6 bases). This CDR3 has 15 amino acids. The germline V gene has CDR1 LNHNV and CDR2 YYDKDF (reference sequence). Deletions cut 3 bases from V and 3 bases from J, with 14 bases between. The CDR3 region has the DNA TGTGCCACCAGCAGCCTACAGGGACGGTACACTGAAGCTTTCTTT. This sequence encodes CATSSLQGRYTEAFF.

The rearrangement links TRBV6-2 or TRBV6-3 to TRBJ1-3; D ambiguous. The CDR3 is made up of 15 amino acids. V gave up 5 bases and J gave up 4 bases, with 15 bases separating them. The germline CDR1 and CDR2 sequences are MNHEY and SVGEGT. The CDR3 sequence: CASSLEPAGGNTIYF. CDR3 DNA sequence: TGTGCCAGCAGTCTAGAACCGGCGGGAGGAAACACCATATATTTT.

CDR3 sequence: CASSRKGDTEAFF. The CDR3 region has the DNA TGTGCCAGTAGTAGGAAAGGGGACACTGAAGCTTTCTTT. This sequence joins TRBV19 and TRBJ1-1; tentatively, D is TRBD1 (5 bases). The CDR3 has 13 residues. Germline CDR1 reads LNHDA; CDR2 reads SQIVND (reference sequence). V was cut by 4 bases and J by 3 bases, with 9 bases left in between. The full variable domain, completed using reference TRBV19 and TRBJ1-1, is DGGITQSPKYLFRKEGQNVTLSCEQNLNHDAMYWYRQDPGQGLRLIYYSQIVNDFQKGDIAEGYSVSREKKESFPLTVTSAQKNPTAFYLCASSRKGDTEAFFGQGTRLTVV.

The chain has TRBV6-6 and TRBJ1-6; 7 nucleotides match TRBD1. The ends lost 6 bases at V and 5 bases at J; junction bases unmatched: 7. CDR1 and CDR2 from the germline V gene are MNHNY and SVGAGI (reference sequence). CDR3 size: 15 residues. The CDR3 region has the DNA TGTGCCAGCAGACCTCATGACAGGGATAATTCACCCCTCCACTTT. Protein sequence: CASRPHDRDNSPLHF.

This rearrangement joins TRBV25-1 to TRBJ1-1; the match to TRBD1 covers 7 bases. The CDR3 has 13 residues. After removal of 4 bases from V and 4 bases from J, the junction contained 3 bases not matched to a gene. Germline CDR1 is MGHDK and CDR2 is SYGVNS. Written as DNA, the CDR3 is TGTGCCAGCAGTGCTACAGGGGCCACTGAAGCTTTCTTT. Translated: CASSATGATEAFF. Together with reference TRBV25-1 and TRBJ1-1, the CDR3 gives the full variable domain: EADIYQTPRYLVIGTGKKITLECSQTMGHDKMYWYQQDPGMELHLIHYSYGVNSTEKGDLSSESTVSRIRTEHFPLTLESARPSHTSQYLCASSATGATEAFFGQGTRLTVV.

This sequence joins TRBV6-6 and TRBJ1-5; D is possibly TRBD1 (6 bases). With 3 bases removed from V and 4 bases from J, the gap between germline ends came to 10 bases. Germline values: CDR1 MNHNY, CDR2 SVGAGI (reference sequence). The CDR3 contains 14 residues. CDR3 sequence: CASSYTGTNQPQHF. DNA of the CDR3: TGTGCCAGCAGTTATACAGGGACGAATCAGCCCCAGCATTTT.

V gene TRBV5-1 combines with J gene TRBJ2-2, with 8 bases identical to TRBD2. Germline assignment: CDR1 SGHRS and CDR2 YFSETQ. The CDR3 length is 14 residues. Trimming took 2 bases from V and 6 from J; bases not matched to a gene: 3. CDR3 sequence: CASSFGGAPGELFF. The CDR3 DNA follows: TGCGCCAGCAGCTTCGGGGGGGCCCCCGGGGAGCTGTTTTTT. Filled out from reference TRBV5-1 and TRBJ2-2, the complete variable domain reads KAGVTQTPRYLIKTRGQQVTLSCSPISGHRSVSWYQQTPGQGLQFLFEYFSETQRNKGNFPGRFSGRQFSNSRSEMNVSTLELGDSALYLCASSFGGAPGELFFGEGSRLTVL.

V is TRBV27 and J is TRBJ2-3; 9 bases match TRBD1. J lost 1 base, V lost 9 bases, and 8 bases had no gene match. Germline CDR1 is MNHEY and CDR2 is SMNVEV (reference sequence). The CDR3 extends over 15 amino acids. CDR3 sequence: CASTRGDRGTDTQYF. The CDR3 DNA reads TGTGCCAGTACAAGAGGGGACAGGGGCACAGATACGCAGTATTTT.

The table lists this clone with a few counts. This chain links TRBV7-2 with TRBJ1-5, with D perhaps matching TRBD1 (5 bases). The CDR3 sequence is 15 residues long. V lost 2 bases and J 5 bases, leaving 13 bases between the germline ends. The germline gives CDR1 SGHTA, CDR2 FQGNSA. Here the CDR3 DNA reads TGTGCCAGCAGCTTAACTGCCAGGGCCCATCAGCCCCAGCATTTT. It codes for CASSLTARAHQPQHF.

J is TRBJ1-2 and V is TRBV6-4, with D uncertain. Deletions cut 2 bases from V and 5 bases from J, with 6 bases between. This CDR3 is built from 12 residues. Germline V lookup: CDR1 MRHNA, CDR2 SNTAGT. The CDR3 nucleotides read TGTGCCAGCAGTGACGATCAGTATGGCTACACCTTC. Its translation is CASSDDQYGYTF.

V gene TRBV28 combines with J gene TRBJ1-5; perhaps TRBD1 as D (5 bases). V shed 5 bases and J shed 4 bases, with 21 bases lying between them. The CDR3 has 17 residues. In germline, CDR1 is MDHEN, CDR2 SYDVKM. CDR3 in amino acids: CASSPPPIRQRNQPQHF. The CDR3 coding sequence is TGTGCCAGCAGTCCTCCCCCTATTAGACAGAGGAATCAGCCCCAGCATTTT.

The rearrangement links TRBV5-5 to TRBJ2-5; D unresolved. V was pared by 5 bases and J by 5 bases, with 13 bases between. There are 13 residues in the CDR3. Germline V gene sequence: CDR1 SGHKS, CDR2 YYEKEE (reference sequence). CDR3 protein: CASRSVRVETQYF. In DNA form, the CDR3 reads TGTGCCAGCAGATCAGTTCGGGTGGAGACCCAGTACTTC. Full variable domain (missing parts from reference TRBV5-5 and TRBJ2-5): DAGVTQSPTHLIKTRGQQVTLRCSPISGHKSVSWYQQVLGQGPQFIFQYYEKEERGRGNFPDRFSARQFPNYSSELNVNALLLGDSALYLCASRSVRVETQYFGPGTRLLVL.

This chain uses TRBV5-1 with TRBJ2-2; tentatively, D is TRBD1 (5 bases). This CDR3 spans 16 amino acids. Deletions cut 4 bases from V and 4 bases from J, with 17 bases between. Germline loops: CDR1 SGHRS, CDR2 YFSETQ. This chain's CDR3 is CASSPRAGSATGELFF. For the CDR3, the DNA is TGCGCCAGCAGCCCAAGGGCAGGGTCCGCCACCGGGGAGCTGTTTTTT.

This chain connects TRBV25-1 to TRBJ1-4; D might be TRBD1 (5 bases). The V and J ends lost 5 bases and 3 bases respectively, with 10 bases between them. CDR1 and CDR2 (germline): MGHDK, SYGVNS. The CDR3 runs 14 residues. The CDR3 here is CASSFQGSNEKLFF. The CDR3 nucleotides are TGTGCCAGCAGTTTTCAGGGATCTAATGAAAAACTGTTTTTT.

The chain uses TRBV11-2 and TRBJ2-7, with D possibly being TRBD1 (6 bases). The CDR3 covers 17 residues. The V gene lost 0 bases and the J gene lost 1 base, with 16 bases spanning the gap. From germline, CDR1 is SGHAT and CDR2 FQNNGV. CDR3 region: CASSLDLEWTASYEQYF. The CDR3 DNA reads TGTGCCAGCAGCTTAGATCTAGAATGGACAGCGTCCTACGAGCAGTACTTC.

The chain links TRBV6-5 to TRBJ1-5, with 12 bases fitting TRBD1. The junction had 4 bases not matched to a gene; V was cut back by 7 bases and J by 6 bases. The CDR3 has 14 residues. Germline values: CDR1 MNHEY, CDR2 SVGAGI. CDR3 in DNA: TGTGCCAGCAAGGGACAGGGGGCAGGTCAGCCCCAGCATTTT. Amino acid sequence: CASKGQGAGQPQHF.

In DNA, the CDR3 is TGCGCCAGCAGCCAAACCCTAGCGGGGAGATACAATGAGCAGTTCTTC. Its protein is CASSQTLAGRYNEQFF. This chain links TRBV4-1 with TRBJ2-1, with TRBD2 matching over 9 bases. This CDR3 has 16 amino acids. CDR1 is MGHRA and CDR2 is YSYEKL in the germline V gene. The J segment lost 4 bases and the V segment lost 2 bases, leaving 6 bases of the junction unmatched.

The rearrangement uses TRBV9 and TRBJ2-2; 7 bases match TRBD1. CDR3 length: 15 residues. The J segment lost 3 bases and the V segment lost 3 bases, leaving 5 bases of the junction unmatched. The germline V gene has CDR1 SGDLS and CDR2 YYNGEE. The CDR3 sequence is CASSATTGDTGELFF. The CDR3 DNA reads as TGTGCCAGCAGCGCCACTACAGGGGACACCGGGGAGCTGTTTTTT.

The chain has TRBV2 and TRBJ2-1, with D possibly matching TRBD2 (5 bases). V lost 7 bases and J lost 5, with 12 bases in between. CDR3 length equals 13 residues. CDR1 is SNHLY and CDR2 is FYNNEI in the germline V gene. The CDR3 here is CASMSDGNNEQFF. The DNA of the CDR3 is TGTGCCAGCATGTCGGACGGGAACAATGAGCAGTTCTTC. The variable domain in full, completed from reference TRBV2 and TRBJ2-1, reads EPEVTQTPSHQVTQMGQEVILRCVPISNHLYFYWYRQILGQKVEFLVSFYNNEISEKSEIFDDQFSVERPDGSNFTLKIRSTKLEDSAMYFCASMSDGNNEQFFGPGTRLTVL.